Listed below are T cell receptor beta chains from one sample, sequenced in a study of Graves' ophthalmopathy and Graves' hyperthyroidism. MiXCR, run by TCRdb on the multiplex PCR reads, gives a single entry per CDR3 protein. Of approximately 160,000 distinct CDR3 sequences in the sample, about 40% were seen once. Sequenced: peripheral blood. Receptor source: a woman between 35 and 50 years old with Graves' ophthalmopathy. Both conserved end residues are part of each CDR3. Each record gives: V gene, J gene, CDR3 protein.

V gene: TRBV27
J gene: TRBJ1-6
CDR3 protein: CASSTSGTAGLFFSPLHF

V gene: TRBV2
J gene: TRBJ2-7
CDR3 protein: CAVHKVGANYEQYF

V gene: TRBV3-1
J gene: TRBJ1-5
CDR3 protein: CASSRTGDSNQPQHF

V gene: TRBV28
J gene: TRBJ1-5
CDR3 protein: CASSLASQPQHF

V gene: TRBV25-1
J gene: TRBJ2-5
CDR3 protein: CASSESGSPRQYF

V gene: TRBV5-1
J gene: TRBJ1-2
CDR3 protein: CASSLAVGSHYGYTF

V gene: TRBV12-3/TRBV12-4
J gene: TRBJ1-2
CDR3 protein: CASSFIRGGYTF

V gene: TRBV20-1
J gene: TRBJ2-7
CDR3 protein: CSARPWGQGGTSYEQYF

V gene: TRBV6-1
J gene: TRBJ1-2
CDR3 protein: CASARANYGYTF

V gene: TRBV12-3/TRBV12-4
J gene: TRBJ1-5
CDR3 protein: CASTPKLGQPQHF

V gene: TRBV12-3/TRBV12-4
J gene: TRBJ2-5
CDR3 protein: CASSRDRGRETQYF

V gene: TRBV12-3/TRBV12-4
J gene: TRBJ1-5
CDR3 protein: CASSLGEPQHF

V gene: TRBV6-2/TRBV6-3
J gene: TRBJ2-7
CDR3 protein: CASSSAGGQYF

V gene: TRBV2
J gene: TRBJ2-7
CDR3 protein: CASSDGYEQYF

V gene: TRBV3-1
J gene: TRBJ2-5
CDR3 protein: CASNPARGGSETQYF

V gene: TRBV20-1
J gene: TRBJ1-5
CDR3 protein: CSANIGGPLEPQHF

V gene: TRBV28
J gene: TRBJ1-1
CDR3 protein: CASSSDETEAFF

V gene: TRBV2
J gene: TRBJ1-1
CDR3 protein: CDSSVWFGEAFF

V gene: TRBV5-1
J gene: TRBJ2-5
CDR3 protein: CASSSDRGLGETQYF

V gene: TRBV25-1
J gene: TRBJ2-5
CDR3 protein: CASSDGAGKQETQYF

V gene: TRBV28
J gene: TRBJ2-7
CDR3 protein: CASSSGTGGSYEQYF

V gene: TRBV27
J gene: TRBJ2-5
CDR3 protein: CASSFLKGGQETQYF

V gene: TRBV20-1
J gene: TRBJ2-5
CDR3 protein: CSTTGGTTIQETQYF

V gene: TRBV6-1
J gene: TRBJ2-1
CDR3 protein: CASSAGTGANNEQFF

V gene: TRBV12-3/TRBV12-4
J gene: TRBJ1-1
CDR3 protein: CASSPRQGRFNTEAFF

V gene: TRBV7-8
J gene: TRBJ2-7
CDR3 protein: CASSLTSGATYEQYF

V gene: TRBV12-3/TRBV12-4
J gene: TRBJ2-7
CDR3 protein: CASSFLEGGEQYF

V gene: TRBV6-2/TRBV6-3
J gene: TRBJ1-1
CDR3 protein: CASSSYYKGTEAFF